This T cell receptor beta chain appears in the sequencing data of a study of shared clonotypes between healthy human individuals. Across the whole study: Serving as donors were two women and a few men, whose ages spanned 18 to 49.

CDR1 is SGHRS and CDR2 is YFSETQ in the germline V gene. Trimming took 2 bases from V and 2 from J; bases not matched to a gene: 3. The CDR3 sequence is 15 residues long. Each cell subset's genomic DNA was divided evenly among several immunoSEQ plates. Assay: immunoSEQ multiplex PCR; the TCRdb copy retains only in-frame clones and omits some. This table holds roughly 170,000 clones, around 63% found once. All donors were Caucasian adults living in Nashville, Tennessee. The TCR originated in a man younger than 45 in good health. Sequenced: memory CD4+ T cells sorted from blood. Stated subset: CD45RA-negative fraction. The chain recombines TRBV5-1 with TRBJ2-7, with 11 bases identical to TRBD2. CDR3: CASSLTSGGTYEQYF. CDR3 DNA sequence: TGCGCCAGCAGCTTAACTAGCGGGGGAACCTACGAGCAGTACTTC.